This TCR beta chain was retrieved from a study of T cell responses to AZD1222 COVID-19 vaccine. On the study more broadly: Investigators merged groups given second doses at roughly 4 or roughly 12 weeks. Study conclusions and caveats: Donor demographics were predominantly white British with a female majority; clonal diversity may be underestimated. None of the repertoires were sampled until the peak T cell response had passed. With two AZD1222 doses given, Spike-specific TCR breadth and depth both rose.

Concerning this clone itself: The antigen remains undetermined.

Only in-frame clones appear in the TCRdb table, and some are missing; sequencing was by immunoSEQ multiplex PCR. The data hold 100,000 to 150,000 clones, with 87% observed a single time. The germline V gene encodes CDR1 SQVTM and CDR2 ANQGSEA. The CDR3 is 14 amino acids. V was pared by 7 bases and J by 4 bases, with 19 bases between. The clonotype originates from an adult in good health. The chain joins TRBV29-1 to TRBJ1-1; D call uncertain. The specimen comprised peripheral blood, sampled on day 0 of AZD1222 vaccination. Here the CDR3 reads CSAGAQLSPTEAFF. The CDR3 bases are TGCAGCGCAGGCGCACAGCTGAGTCCCACTGAAGCTTTCTTT.